This T cell receptor beta chain was sequenced for a study of blood T cell repertoires in COVID-19. Study information: Sites across the United States, Italy and Spain contributed samples from acute and convalescent COVID-19. From T cells, B-cell-depleted T cells, or PBMCs came the material, which was cDNA or gDNA.

Here immunoSEQ multiplex PCR was the method, and the copy in TCRdb shows in-frame clones only, minus some. This table has 90,000 to 120,000 clones, 80% to 90% appearing once. This CDR3 is 13 amino acids long. The V end lost 7 bases, the J end lost 2 bases, and 15 bases lay between the germline ends. Germline assignment: CDR1 SQVTM and CDR2 ANQGSEA. The TCR was taken from a man between 50 and 59 years old with acute or convalescent COVID-19. This chain connects TRBV29-1 to TRBJ2-7, with D maybe TRBD1 (6 bases). Sequences were obtained from peripheral blood. The CDR3 DNA reads TGCAGCGCCTTGGACAGTTTGACCTACGAGCAGTACTTC. The encoded protein is CSALDSLTYEQYF.